This note documents a single TCR beta chain sequence. Its antigen is currently not known. No much larger clone exists at a distance of one base, and base qualities are not known. For CDR1 and CDR2, the germline V gene lists SGHTA and FQGNSA. The germline ends are 6 bases apart after V is trimmed by 1 base and J by 0 bases. The cysteine opens and the phenylalanine closes a CDR3 of 14 amino acids. Solely the CDR3 DNA is kept, with 42 bases framed from the first base. The CDR3 regions of human TCRbeta chains were subjected to immunosequencing. The published analysis was carried out like this. TCRs in the repertoires were compared against a reference library of SARS-CoV-2-specific TCRs that had been generated with the MIRA antigen-specificity platform. Breadth meant the fraction of unique TCRs that were SARS-CoV-2-associated, whereas depth meant the fraction of total T cells that were SARS-CoV-2-associated. Using the MIRA data, each spike-specific TCR was mapped to the spike region that the TCR reacts to and placed in a CD4 or CD8 class. Log10-transformed breadth and depth values were compared by one-way ANOVA with Sidak's multiple comparisons tests. What TCRdb holds here is the immuneACCESS table cut down to in-frame rearrangements. Part of the clones is not present; checked against another copy, under half of the missing clones reflect an unresolved V gene, and the others are unexplained. V and J calls and clone size are as listed in that table; D and trimming were resolved from the DNA. Present in this sample are 95,000 to 150,000 clones, 85% to 95% of which were seen just once. 1.7% of the sample is in the top ten clones.

Interpreted using the paper, the time point label stands for: baseline before first vaccination. Vaccinee samples came from UK trials COV001 and COV002, including a single-blind randomized controlled phase 2/3 trial of AZD1222 (ChAdOx1 nCoV-19) in healthy adults. For TCRbeta chain sequencing, PBMC samples were collected from trial participants at day 0 and at day 28 after the second dose. The data stem from a study of T cell responses to AZD1222 COVID-19 vaccine (dated by TCRdb to the early 2020s). For context, the study as a whole: AZD1222 recipients given second doses at about 4 weeks or at about 12 weeks were pooled, since spike-specific TCR depth and breadth were not found to differ between the two schedules. A total of 233 trial participants underwent TCR sequencing, of whom 200 to 220 received two doses of AZD1222 and 26 received two doses of the MenACWY control vaccine. Trial participants were enrolled by age into 18-55, 56-69 and 70-plus year subgroups, with roughly 160, 29 and 62 TCR-sequenced participants respectively.

Beyond this particular receptor, the publication reports: Most participants were white British and females outnumbered males, and the authors suggested that clonal diversity may have been underestimated. Conclusions about previously exposed vaccinees are limited because only 6 or 7 AZD1222 recipients were SARS-CoV-2 seropositive at baseline. The 56-69-year group was small, and its depth increase did not reach significance, likely because of low power. The whole spike protein was spanned by vaccine-associated CD4 TCRs, and dominant responses were seen in regions 160-218 and 743-854. Reportedly, close to half of the unique spike-specific TCRs recognized epitopes lying outside the regions that are mutated in the B.1.351 and B.1.1.7 variants. After two AZD1222 doses, spike-specific TCR breadth and depth were significantly higher than at day 0 and than in MenACWY recipients. Because no day 14 peak-response samples were available, repertoires were characterized only after the peak T cell response.

The starting material was peripheral blood, obtained on day 0 of AZD1222 vaccination. The rearranged segments are TRBV7-2 and TRBJ1-2, with no D gene named confidently. The TCR sequence derives from an adult in good health. The encoded CDR3 is CASSLGRANYGYTF. The nucleotide sequence is given as TGTGCCAGCAGCTTAGGCAGAGCTAACTATGGCTACACCTTC.